This T cell receptor beta chain was sequenced for a study of follicular helper T cells after annual influenza vaccination. Points from the study as a whole: Each annual vaccination recalled recurring oligoclonal ICOS+CD38+ cTfh clonotypes.

Survey level resolution was used for TCRB sequencing. The data were produced by immunoSEQ multiplex PCR, yet TCRdb's version contains in-frame clones alone and is incomplete. The sample lists around 5,000 clones, around 90% occurring once. Time point given: 2013-2014 season, 7 days after vaccination. Community-dwelling subjects without influenza vaccination in the prior 6 months were enrolled. Donors with HIV/AIDS, active malignancy, immunomodulators or active illness were excluded. Regarding this clone: Its antigen is currently unknown.

The clonotype comes from an adult who received the influenza vaccine. The specimen was CXCR5+ CD38- circulating T follicular helper cells from blood, collected 7 days after influenza vaccination. Subset noted: circulating Tfh, non-naive CD4+CXCR5+PD-1+ (ICOS+CD38+ or ICOS-CD38-).

DNA of the CDR3: TGTGCCAGCAGCTTAAAACAGGGCGGTGAAAAACTGTTTTTT. Translation gives CASSLKQGGEKLFF. This chain connects TRBV13 to TRBJ1-4, with D possibly matching TRBD1 (6 bases). Germline CDR1 PRHDT, CDR2 FYEKMQ (reference sequence). The CDR3 consists of 14 residues. V shed 2 bases and J shed 7 bases, with 11 bases lying between them.